This T cell receptor beta chain is drawn from a study of control samples from healthy donors and cancer patients. CDR1 is MGHRA and CDR2 is YSYEKL in the germline V gene. V dropped 1 base and J dropped 4 bases, with 17 bases sitting between them. The CDR3 has 18 residues. Only a few counts were recorded for this clone. The method was immunoSEQ multiplex PCR; TCRdb's version includes in-frame clones alone and lacks a portion of them. The sample has 110,000 or so clones; over 75% are singletons. This rearrangement joins TRBV4-1 to TRBJ1-6; perhaps TRBD1 as D (5 bases). The receptor was isolated from a human donor in good health. The donor label of this sample is uncertain. Sequencing was performed on blood. This chain's CDR3 is CASSQGLDSAGYNSPLHF. DNA for the CDR3: TGCGCCAGCAGCCAAGGGCTTGACAGTGCGGGGTATAATTCACCCCTCCACTTT.